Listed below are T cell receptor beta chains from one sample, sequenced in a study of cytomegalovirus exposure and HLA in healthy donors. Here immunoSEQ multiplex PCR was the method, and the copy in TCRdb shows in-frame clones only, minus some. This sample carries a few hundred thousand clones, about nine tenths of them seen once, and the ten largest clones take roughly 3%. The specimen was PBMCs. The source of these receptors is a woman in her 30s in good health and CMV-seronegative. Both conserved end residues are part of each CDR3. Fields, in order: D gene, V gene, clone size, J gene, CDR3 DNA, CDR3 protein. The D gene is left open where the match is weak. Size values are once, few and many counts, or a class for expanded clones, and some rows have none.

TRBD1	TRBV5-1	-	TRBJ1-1	TGCGCCAGCAGCTTGGGGACAGGGAATGTTCGAGAAACTGAAGCTTTCTTT	CASSLGTGNVRETEAFF
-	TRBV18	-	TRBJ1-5	TGTGCCAGCTCACCACCGGGAGCCGCTCGCAGCAATCAGCCCCAGCATTTT	CASSPPGAARSNQPQHF
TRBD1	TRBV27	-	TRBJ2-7	TGTGCCAGCAGTTTTTCCGGGACAGGGACGGCCTACGAGCAGTACTTC	CASSFSGTGTAYEQYF
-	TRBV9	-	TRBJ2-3	TGTGCCAGCAGCGTACAGGGAGATACGCAGTATTTT	CASSVQGDTQYF
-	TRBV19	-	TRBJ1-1	TGTGCCACCAAGAATGGCAGGAACACTGAAGCTTTCTTT	CATKNGRNTEAFF
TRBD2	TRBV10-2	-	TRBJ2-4	TGCGCCAGACTAGCGGGAGGCGAAGGGGACATTCAGTACTTC	CARLAGGEGDIQYF
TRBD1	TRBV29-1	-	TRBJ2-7	TGCAGCGTTGAGGGACAGGACTACGAGCAGTACTTC	CSVEGQDYEQYF
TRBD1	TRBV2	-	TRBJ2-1	TGTGCCAGCAGTGAGGGTCAGGGGGTCTTCTACAATGAGCAGTTCTTC	CASSEGQGVFYNEQFF
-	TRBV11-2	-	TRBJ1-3	TGTGCCAGCAGCTGGGGTCAAGGAGGTGACACCATATATTTT	CASSWGQGGDTIYF
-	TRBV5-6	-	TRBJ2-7	TGTGCCAGCAGCTCCCCAAAGGCCTACGAGCAGTACTTC	CASSSPKAYEQYF
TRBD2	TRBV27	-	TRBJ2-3	TGTGCCAGCAGCCGACTAGCCGGGACAGATACGCAGTATTTT	CASSRLAGTDTQYF
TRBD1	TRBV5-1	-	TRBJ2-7	TGCGCCAGCGGACTCCAGGCAGGGGGCTACGAGCAGTACTTC	CASGLQAGGYEQYF
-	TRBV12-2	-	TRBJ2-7	TGTGCAAGTCGCTTCGACAGGGGGATATTCCCCTACGAGCAGTACTTC	CASRFDRGIFPYEQYF
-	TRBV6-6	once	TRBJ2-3	TGTGCCAGCAGGTGGGATCCCACAGATACGCAGTATTTT	CASRWDPTDTQYF
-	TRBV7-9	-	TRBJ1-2	TGTGCCAGCAGCCCGGCCCAGGGCTACACCTTC	CASSPAQGYTF
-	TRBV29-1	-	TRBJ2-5	TGCAGCGTGGATGAAGAGACCCAGTACTTC	CSVDEETQYF
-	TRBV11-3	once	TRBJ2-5	TGTGCCAGCAGCGAACAAGAGACCCAGTACTTC	CASSEQETQYF
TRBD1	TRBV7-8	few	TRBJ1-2	TGTGCCAGCAGCTTAGAGGGGGCGTCCGGCTACACCTTC	CASSLEGASGYTF
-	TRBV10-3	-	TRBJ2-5	TGTGCCATCAGTGAGTCGGGGGCGGACCAAGAGACCCAGTACTTC	CAISESGADQETQYF
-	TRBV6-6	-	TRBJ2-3	TGTGCCAGCAGTTACTCACAGGCCAGCACAGATACGCAGTATTTT	CASSYSQASTDTQYF
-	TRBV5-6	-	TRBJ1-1	TGTGCCAGCAGCTTGGGGGATCTGAACACTGAAGCTTTCTTT	CASSLGDLNTEAFF
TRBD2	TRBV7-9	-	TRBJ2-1	TGTGCCAGCAGCTTATCGAGCGGGGGACCCTCCTACAATGAGCAGTTCTTC	CASSLSSGGPSYNEQFF
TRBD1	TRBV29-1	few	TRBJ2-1	TGCAGCGGACAGGGGGCCTATTACAATGAGCAGTTCTTC	CSGQGAYYNEQFF
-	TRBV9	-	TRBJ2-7	TGTGCCAGCAGCGTAGCCGGGACTTGGGACGAGCAGTACTTC	CASSVAGTWDEQYF
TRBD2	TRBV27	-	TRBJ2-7	TGTGCCAGCAGTCCCCTCGACGGGAGGGCCTACGAGCAGTACTTC	CASSPLDGRAYEQYF
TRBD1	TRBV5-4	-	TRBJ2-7	TGTGCCAGCAGCTCCGGACAGGGACCCCTCGGGCAGTACTTC	CASSSGQGPLGQYF
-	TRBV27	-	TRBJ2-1	TGTGCCAGCAGTTACATGGGCTCCTACAATGAGCAGTTCTTC	CASSYMGSYNEQFF
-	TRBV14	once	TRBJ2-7	TGTGCCAGCAGCCAAGAGACTATGAGCTCCTACGAGCAGTACTTC	CASSQETMSSYEQYF